The text below deals with one T cell receptor (beta chain). The data are from a study of Ad26.COV2.S vaccination and SARS-CoV-2 variants. The protocol was immunoSEQ multiplex PCR, while the TCRdb copy is restricted to in-frame clones and leaves out a portion. Among roughly 400,000 clones, about 90% were seen once, and the ten largest hold over 1.5%. Germline V lookup: CDR1 SGHDN, CDR2 FVKESK. CDR3 length: 14 residues. The ends were cut back, 4 bases at V and 4 bases at J, with 11 bases in the middle. Treatment denoted: some 20 received Ad26.COV2.S at low or high dose, single or two shots; about 5 received placebo; per-sample allocation not given. At day 63 after the first vaccine or placebo injection, samples were drawn.

V and J are TRBV14 and TRBJ2-1; D ambiguous. Source: peripheral blood, taken in a trial of Ad26.COV2.S vaccine versus placebo. The receptor was isolated from a person aged 18-65 years who received the Ad26.COV2.S COVID-19 vaccine or a placebo. This CDR3 reads CASSPTRRYNEQFF. Here the CDR3 DNA reads TGTGCCAGCAGCCCCACAAGACGATACAATGAGCAGTTCTTC.